This note documents a single T cell receptor beta chain sequence. Its antigen is unknown. This sample stems from a study of Tregs in tolerant kidney transplant recipients. Background on the study: Mixed chimerism was transient after nonmyeloablative marrow transplants from related graft donors.

General study findings and limits: Biological reproducibility was not directly addressed in this study.

The method was immunoSEQ multiplex PCR; TCRdb's version includes in-frame clones alone and lacks a portion of them. The data show over 60,000 clones, approximately 88% seen once. Trimming took 6 bases from V and 4 from J, leaving 7 bases between them. The germline CDR1 and CDR2 sequences are LGHNT and FRNRAP. This CDR3 comprises 13 residues. This receptor was identified in a human donor who received a combined kidney and bone marrow transplant. The chain is built from TRBV12-5 and TRBJ2-6; D not resolved. Sample: CD4+ T cells from blood, taken before the transplant. In DNA, the CDR3 is TGTGCTAGTGGCCTAGGAGGGGCCAACGTCCTGACTTTC. Translation: CASGLGGANVLTF.